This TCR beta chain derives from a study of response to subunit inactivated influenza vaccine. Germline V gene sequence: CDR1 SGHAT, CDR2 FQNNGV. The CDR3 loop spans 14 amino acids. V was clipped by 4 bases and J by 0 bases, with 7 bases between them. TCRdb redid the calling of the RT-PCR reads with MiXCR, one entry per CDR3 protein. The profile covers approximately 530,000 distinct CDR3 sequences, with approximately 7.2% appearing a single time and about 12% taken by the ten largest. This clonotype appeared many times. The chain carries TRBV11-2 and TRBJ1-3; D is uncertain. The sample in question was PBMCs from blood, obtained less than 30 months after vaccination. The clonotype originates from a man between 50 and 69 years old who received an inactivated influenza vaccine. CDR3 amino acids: CASSSSRSGNTIYF. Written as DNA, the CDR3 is TGTGCCAGCAGCTCATCCCGCTCTGGAAACACCATATATTTT.